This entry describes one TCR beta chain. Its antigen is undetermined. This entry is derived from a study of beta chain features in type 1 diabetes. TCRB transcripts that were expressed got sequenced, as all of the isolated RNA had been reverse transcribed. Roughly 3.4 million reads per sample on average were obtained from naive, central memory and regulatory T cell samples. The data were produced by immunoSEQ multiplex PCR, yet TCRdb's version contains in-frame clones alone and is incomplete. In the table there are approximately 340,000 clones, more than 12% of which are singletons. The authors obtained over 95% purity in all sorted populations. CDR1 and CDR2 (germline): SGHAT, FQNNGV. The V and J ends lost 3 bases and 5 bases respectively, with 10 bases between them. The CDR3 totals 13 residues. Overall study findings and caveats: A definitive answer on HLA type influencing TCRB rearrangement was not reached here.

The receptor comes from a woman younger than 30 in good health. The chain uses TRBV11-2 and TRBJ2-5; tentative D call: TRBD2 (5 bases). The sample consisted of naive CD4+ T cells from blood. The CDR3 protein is CASSFSVGETQYF. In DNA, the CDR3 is TGTGCCAGCAGCTTTAGCGTAGGGGAGACCCAGTACTTC.